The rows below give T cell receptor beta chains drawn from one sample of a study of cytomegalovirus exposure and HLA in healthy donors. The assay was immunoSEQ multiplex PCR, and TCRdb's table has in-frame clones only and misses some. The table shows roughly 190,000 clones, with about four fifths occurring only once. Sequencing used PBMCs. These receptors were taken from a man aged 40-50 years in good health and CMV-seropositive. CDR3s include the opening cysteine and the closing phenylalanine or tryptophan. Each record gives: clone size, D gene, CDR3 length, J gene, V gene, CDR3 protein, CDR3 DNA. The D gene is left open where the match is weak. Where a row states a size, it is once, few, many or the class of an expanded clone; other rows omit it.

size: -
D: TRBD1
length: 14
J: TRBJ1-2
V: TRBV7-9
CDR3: CASSFQGENYGYTF
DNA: TGTGCCAGCAGCTTTCAGGGGGAAAACTATGGCTACACCTTC

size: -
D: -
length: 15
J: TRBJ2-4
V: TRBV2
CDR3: CASKQDPLAKNIQYF
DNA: TGTGCCAGCAAGCAGGATCCACTAGCCAAAAACATTCAGTACTTC

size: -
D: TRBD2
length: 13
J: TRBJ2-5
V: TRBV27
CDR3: CASSLRGEETQYF
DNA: TGTGCCAGCAGTTTACGGGGGGAGGAGACCCAGTACTTC

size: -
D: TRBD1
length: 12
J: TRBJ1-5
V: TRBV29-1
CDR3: CSVGQVNQPQHF
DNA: TGCAGCGTGGGACAGGTCAATCAGCCCCAGCATTTT

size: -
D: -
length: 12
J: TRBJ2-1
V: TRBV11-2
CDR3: CASSLEAGEQFF
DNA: TGTGCCAGCAGCTTAGAGGCGGGAGAGCAGTTCTTC

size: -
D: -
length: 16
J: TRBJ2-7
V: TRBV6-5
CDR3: CASSYSSDNRAYEQYF
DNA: TGTGCCAGCAGTTACTCATCGGACAACCGGGCCTACGAGCAGTACTTC

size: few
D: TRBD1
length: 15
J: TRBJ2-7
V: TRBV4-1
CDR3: CASSQEGQGFNEQYF
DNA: TGCGCCAGCAGCCAAGAAGGACAGGGTTTCAACGAGCAGTACTTC

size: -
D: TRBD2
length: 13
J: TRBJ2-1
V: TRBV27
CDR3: CASTQREYNEQFF
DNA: TGTGCCAGCACCCAGCGGGAGTACAATGAGCAGTTCTTC

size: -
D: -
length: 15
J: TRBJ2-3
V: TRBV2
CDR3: CASSEAGTRTDTQYF
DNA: TGTGCCAGCAGTGAAGCGGGGACACGCACAGATACGCAGTATTTT

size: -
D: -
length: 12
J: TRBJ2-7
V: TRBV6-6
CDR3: CASSPGNYEQYF
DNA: TGTGCCAGCAGCCCAGGCAACTACGAGCAGTACTTC

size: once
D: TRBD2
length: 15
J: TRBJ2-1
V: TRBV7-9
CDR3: CASSSTSGEYNEQFF
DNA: TGTGCCAGCAGTTCGACTAGCGGAGAATACAATGAGCAGTTCTTC

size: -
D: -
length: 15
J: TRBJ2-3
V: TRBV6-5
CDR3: CASSYSGLLTDTQYF
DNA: TGTGCCAGCAGTTACTCGGGACTCCTCACAGATACGCAGTATTTT

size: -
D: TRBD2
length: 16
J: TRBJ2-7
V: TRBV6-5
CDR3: CASSYGLAGGPYEQYF
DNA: TGTGCCAGCAGTTACGGGCTAGCGGGAGGGCCCTACGAGCAGTACTTC

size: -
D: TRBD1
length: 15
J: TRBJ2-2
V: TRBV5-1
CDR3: CASSQGQTDTGELFF
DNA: TGCGCCAGCAGCCAGGGACAGACCGACACCGGGGAGCTGTTTTTT

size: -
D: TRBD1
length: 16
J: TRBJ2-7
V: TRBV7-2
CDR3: CASSLGFGQGAYEQYF
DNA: TGTGCCAGCAGCTTAGGTTTCGGACAGGGGGCCTACGAGCAGTACTTC

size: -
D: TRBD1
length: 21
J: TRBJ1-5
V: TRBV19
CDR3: CASSILERDRRSRLFNQPQHF
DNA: TGTGCCAGTAGTATATTGGAGCGGGACAGGCGGTCTCGGTTGTTCAATCAGCCCCAGCATTTT

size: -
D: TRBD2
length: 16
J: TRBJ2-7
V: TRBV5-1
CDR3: CASSLAASGRRREQYF
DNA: TGCGCCAGCAGCTTGGCGGCTAGCGGGAGAAGGCGCGAGCAGTACTTC

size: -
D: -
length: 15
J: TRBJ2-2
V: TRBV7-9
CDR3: CASSPNGQNTGELFF
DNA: TGTGCCAGCAGCCCAAACGGACAGAACACCGGGGAGCTGTTTTTT

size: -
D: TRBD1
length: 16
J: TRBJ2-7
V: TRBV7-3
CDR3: CASSQEGTGATYEQYF
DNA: TGTGCCAGCAGCCAGGAGGGGACAGGGGCTACCTACGAGCAGTACTTC

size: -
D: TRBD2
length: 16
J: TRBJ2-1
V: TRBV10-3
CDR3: CAISERVGGAYNEQFF
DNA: TGTGCCATCAGTGAGCGTGTCGGGGGGGCCTACAATGAGCAGTTCTTC

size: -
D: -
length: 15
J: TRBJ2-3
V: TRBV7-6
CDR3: CASSSIAGNTDTQYF
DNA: TGTGCCAGCAGCTCGATCGCGGGGAACACAGATACGCAGTATTTT

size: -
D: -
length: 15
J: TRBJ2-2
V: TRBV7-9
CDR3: CASSLRQPNTGELFF
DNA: TGTGCCAGCAGCCTGCGGCAGCCGAACACCGGGGAGCTGTTTTTT

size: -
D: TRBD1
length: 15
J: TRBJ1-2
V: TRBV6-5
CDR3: CASRPGQGANYGYTF
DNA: TGTGCCAGCAGACCCGGACAGGGGGCTAACTATGGCTACACCTTC

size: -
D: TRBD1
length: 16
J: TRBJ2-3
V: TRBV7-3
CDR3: CASSLFQGASTDTQYF
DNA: TGTGCCAGCAGCTTATTCCAGGGGGCTAGCACAGATACGCAGTATTTT

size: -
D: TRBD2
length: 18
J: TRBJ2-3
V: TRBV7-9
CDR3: CASSSQRGALQSTDTQYF
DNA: TGTGCCAGCAGCTCCCAGCGGGGGGCTCTTCAGAGCACAGATACGCAGTATTTT

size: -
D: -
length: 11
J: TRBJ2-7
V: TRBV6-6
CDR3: CASSTISEQYF
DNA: TGTGCCAGCAGTACGATCAGTGAGCAGTACTTC

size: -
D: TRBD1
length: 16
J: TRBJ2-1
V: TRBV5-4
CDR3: CASSGGQGARDNEQFF
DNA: TGTGCCAGCAGCGGGGGACAGGGGGCGCGCGACAATGAGCAGTTCTTC

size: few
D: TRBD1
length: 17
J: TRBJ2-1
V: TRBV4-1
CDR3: CASSQVRAGGSYNEQFF
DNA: TGCGCCAGCAGCCAAGTTCGGGCAGGGGGCTCCTACAATGAGCAGTTCTTC

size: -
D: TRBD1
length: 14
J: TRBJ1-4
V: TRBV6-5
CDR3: CASSDPQGGEKLFF
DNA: TGTGCCAGCAGTGACCCGCAGGGGGGAGAAAAACTGTTTTTT

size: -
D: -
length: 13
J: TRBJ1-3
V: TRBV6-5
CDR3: CASSLYSGNTIYF
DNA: TGTGCCAGCAGCTTGTACTCTGGAAACACCATATATTTT

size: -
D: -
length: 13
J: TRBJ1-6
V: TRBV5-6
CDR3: CASSFGTSPPLHF
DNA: TGTGCCAGCAGCTTCGGGACTTCTCCACCCCTCCACTTT